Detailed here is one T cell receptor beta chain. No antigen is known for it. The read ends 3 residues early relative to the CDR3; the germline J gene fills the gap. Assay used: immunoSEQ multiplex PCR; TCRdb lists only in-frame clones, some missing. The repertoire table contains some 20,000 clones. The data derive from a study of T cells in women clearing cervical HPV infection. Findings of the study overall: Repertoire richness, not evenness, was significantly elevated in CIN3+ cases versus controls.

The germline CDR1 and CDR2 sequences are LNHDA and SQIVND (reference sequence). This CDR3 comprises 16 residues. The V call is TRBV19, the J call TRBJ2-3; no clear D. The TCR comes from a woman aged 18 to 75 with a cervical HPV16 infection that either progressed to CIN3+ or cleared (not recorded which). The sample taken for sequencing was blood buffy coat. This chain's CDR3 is CASSIDRLGRQETQYF. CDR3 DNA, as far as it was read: TGTGCCAGTAGTATAGACAGGTTAGGGCGCCAAGAGACG.